A selection of T cell receptor beta chains follows, all from one sample in a study of identifying expanded T cells in peripheral blood. This table comes from immunoSEQ multiplex PCR, and its TCRdb copy is limited to in-frame clones, with some not included. Among around 120,000 clones listed, more than 80% were seen once. Sequenced input: blood. The receptor source for this set is a person between 18 and 75 years old in good health. Both conserved end residues are part of each CDR3. The D gene is left open where the match is weak. Expanded clones get a size class; other rows say once, few or many, or leave the size out.

length	J	D	V	size	DNA	CDR3
14	TRBJ2-7	TRBD1	TRBV13	-	TGTGCCAGCAGCTTCCGGGACAGGGAAGGGGAGCAGTACTTC	CASSFRDREGEQYF
14	TRBJ1-1	-	TRBV5-4	once	TGTGCCAGCAGCTCTCAAGGTGTGAACACTGAAGCTTTCTTT	CASSSQGVNTEAFF
18	TRBJ1-2	-	TRBV2	-	TGTGCCAGCAGTGTTGGGCTCTTTTTCCAGGGATCAAACTATGGCTACACCTTC	CASSVGLFFQGSNYGYTF
17	TRBJ1-4	-	TRBV7-2	-	TGTGCCAGCAGCTTAGTGGTGGGTTCCGCAACTAATGAAAAACTGTTTTTT	CASSLVVGSATNEKLFF
15	TRBJ1-4	TRBD1	TRBV5-1	-	TGCGCCAGCAGCTTGGCGGACAGGGTAGGGGAAAAACTGTTTTTT	CASSLADRVGEKLFF
16	TRBJ2-1	-	TRBV5-1	-	TGCGCCAGCAGCTTGGAAATGGCTTACGTCTACAATGAGCAGTTCTTC	CASSLEMAYVYNEQFF
14	TRBJ1-2	TRBD1	TRBV9	-	TGTGCCAGCAGCCCGCCCGGACAGGGCTATGGCTACACCTTC	CASSPPGQGYGYTF
11	TRBJ1-1	-	TRBV6-1	few	TGTGCCAGCAGTTTAGTGACTGAAGCTTTCTTT	CASSLVTEAFF
11	TRBJ1-5	-	TRBV12-5	-	TGTGCTAGTGGTTTGGGTCAGCCCCAGCATTTT	CASGLGQPQHF
15	TRBJ2-1	TRBD2	TRBV6-5	-	TGTGCCAGCAGTTTTAGCAAGCGGGGGTTTAATGAGCAGTTCTTC	CASSFSKRGFNEQFF
11	TRBJ1-5	-	TRBV27	-	TGTGCCAGCAGACCCCATCAGCCCCAGCATTTT	CASRPHQPQHF
14	TRBJ2-7	-	TRBV2	-	TGTGCCAGCAGACTGGGACGGAGCTCCTACGAGCAGTACTTC	CASRLGRSSYEQYF
15	TRBJ2-5	-	TRBV5-1	-	TGCGCCAGCAGCTTTGGAGGACAGAGACAAGAGACCCAGTACTTC	CASSFGGQRQETQYF
13	TRBJ1-2	-	TRBV10-3	few	TGTGCCATCAGTGTCGGGGGGAACTATGGCTACACCTTC	CAISVGGNYGYTF
16	TRBJ2-2	-	TRBV25-1	-	TGTGCCAGCACATCCAGACATGGTGAAATCACCGGGGAGCTGTTTTTT	CASTSRHGEITGELFF